This passage covers 14 T cell receptor beta chains from one sample sequenced in a study of CD8 T cells in ankylosing spondylitis. One entry per CDR3 protein results from TCRdb running MiXCR on the 5' RACE reads. The table shows about 340,000 distinct CDR3 sequences, with 20% occurring only once. Sequenced input: blood, either unsorted or a sorted T cell fraction (not recorded which). The receptor source for this set is a male donor with ankylosing spondylitis or in good health (not recorded which).

This chain connects TRBV29-1 to TRBJ2-2; D possibly matches TRBD1 or TRBD2 (6 bases each). The germline CDR1 and CDR2 sequences are SQVTM and ANQGSEA. V lost 6 bases, J lost 4 bases, and 12 bases lay in between. The CDR3 consists of 13 residues. In DNA, the CDR3 is TGCAGCGTCGGGGGCGCCGGCACCGGGGAGCTGTTTTTT. It is translated as CSVGGAGTGELFF.

The V and J genes are TRBV7-2 and TRBJ2-3; the match to TRBD1 covers 7 bases. The CDR3 covers 16 residues. V dropped 5 bases and J dropped 0; count of bases not matched to a gene: 8. Per the germline V gene, CDR1 is SGHTA and CDR2 is FQGNSA. CDR3 protein: CASSPEGQSSTDTQYF. The CDR3 bases are TGTGCCAGCAGCCCAGAGGGACAGTCAAGCACAGATACGCAGTATTTT.

The genes are TRBV7-2 and TRBJ2-7; TRBD1 matches 9 bases. The CDR3 spans 17 residues. The germline CDR1 and CDR2 sequences are SGHTA and FQGNSA. J gave up 2 bases and V 1 base, and 9 bases lay outside the gene matches. CDR3 protein: CASSLGRTGDRAYEQYF. The CDR3 coding sequence is TGTGCCAGCAGCTTAGGGCGGACAGGGGATAGGGCCTACGAGCAGTACTTC.

In this sample, this clonotype turned up a few times. The chain links TRBV29-1 to TRBJ2-4, with 9 bases fitting TRBD2. The CDR3 loop spans 14 amino acids. V dropped 6 bases and J dropped 3; count of bases not matched to a gene: 6. Germline V gene sequence: CDR1 SQVTM, CDR2 ANQGSEA. The CDR3 DNA follows: TGCAGCGTGTGGGGTAGCGGGAGCAAAAACATTCAGTACTTC. Its protein is CSVWGSGSKNIQYF.

The rearrangement joins TRBV9 to TRBJ2-4; D tentatively reads TRBD1 or TRBD2 (5 bases each). CDR1 and CDR2 (germline): SGDLS, YYNGEE. Trimming took off 0 bases at V and 3 bases at J, with 13 bases between the two ends. This CDR3 comprises 16 residues. The CDR3: CASSVEGEMGKNIQYF. The CDR3 DNA reads TGTGCCAGCAGCGTAGAAGGGGAGATGGGCAAAAACATTCAGTACTTC.

The chain combines TRBV30 with TRBJ2-7; a possible D gene is TRBD1 (5 bases). CDR1 and CDR2 from the germline V gene are GTSNPN and SVGIG (reference sequence). V shed 2 bases and J shed 4 bases, with 12 bases lying between them. The CDR3 totals 13 residues. CDR3 sequence reads: CAWSLQGSYEQYF. As DNA, the CDR3 is TGTGCCTGGAGTCTGCAGGGTTCGTACGAGCAGTACTTC.

The chain has TRBV6-5 and TRBJ2-3; D may be TRBD1 or TRBD2 (7 bases each). This CDR3 has 15 amino acids. Per germline, CDR1 MNHEY and CDR2 SVGAGI. Between the trimmed V and J ends, which lost 4 bases and 2 bases, there was a span of 13 bases. The CDR3 nucleotides read TGTGCCAGCAGTTCAGGGGGGGGGGACACAGATACGCAGTATTTT. Translated: CASSSGGGDTDTQYF.

The CDR3 protein is CSARQGAGQPQHF. The CDR3 DNA sequence: TGCAGTGCAAGACAGGGGGCAGGTCAGCCCCAGCATTTT. The chain combines TRBV20-1 with TRBJ1-5, with 10 positions matching TRBD1. Losses at the gene ends were 6 bases for V and 6 bases for J; bases not matched to a gene: 5. The CDR3 loop spans 13 amino acids. Germline V gene sequence: CDR1 DFQATT, CDR2 SNEGSKA (reference sequence).

In its sample, this clonotype was seen a few times. The rearrangement uses TRBV10-2 and TRBJ2-7; D is ambiguous. CDR3 length: 11 residues. The V and J ends lost 9 bases and 2 bases respectively, with 8 bases between them. Germline V gene sequence: CDR1 WSHSY, CDR2 SAAADI. CDR3 sequence (DNA): TGCGCCAGTGGGCAAACCTACGAGCAGTACTTC. Amino acids: CASGQTYEQYF.

V is TRBV18 and J is TRBJ2-7; D is possibly TRBD1 (5 bases). V shed 0 bases and J shed 4 bases, with 10 bases lying between them. The CDR3 is 14 amino acids. Germline CDR1 KGHSH, CDR2 LQKENI. The CDR3 loop is CASSPPATEYEQYF. The DNA for the CDR3 is TGTGCCAGCTCACCACCCGCGACAGAGTACGAGCAGTACTTC.

The chain uses TRBV7-9 and TRBJ2-1, with D perhaps matching TRBD2 (5 bases). The CDR3 consists of 13 residues. Per germline, CDR1 SEHNR and CDR2 FQNEAQ (reference sequence). The CDR3: CAPERSRYNEQFF. The CDR3 bases are TGTGCGCCTGAGCGGTCACGCTACAATGAGCAGTTCTTC.

This clonotype was counted a few times. The V call is TRBV11-2, the J call TRBJ2-7, with 14 bases matching TRBD2. The CDR3 sequence is 18 residues long. J was trimmed by 3 bases and V by 5 bases; bases with no gene match: 12. The germline V gene encodes CDR1 SGHAT and CDR2 FQNNGV. CDR3 in amino acids: CASSTDRIGLAGGYEQYF. CDR3 nucleotides: TGTGCCAGCAGCACCGACCGAATAGGACTAGCGGGGGGCTACGAGCAGTACTTC.

Remarks on this clonotype: An end of the junction differs from the germline gene, which may be a read error. The chain carries TRBV7-7 and TRBJ2-5; 7 bases are a match to TRBD2. This CDR3 comprises 13 residues. Germline-derived CDR1 and CDR2 are SSHAT and FNYEAQ (reference sequence). This chain's CDR3 is CASKAGNQETQYF. CDR3 coding DNA: TGTGCTAGCAAAGCGGGAAACCAAGAGACCCAGTACTTC. The full variable domain, with the rest looked up from reference TRBV7-7 and TRBJ2-5, is GAGVSQSPRYKVTKRGQDVTLRCDPISSHATLYWYQQALGQGPEFLTYFNYEAQPDKSGLPSDRFSAERPEGSISTLTIQRTEQRDSAMYRCASKAGNQETQYFGPGTRLLVL.

This chain connects TRBV2 to TRBJ2-7, with 7 bases identical to TRBD1. Unmatched junction bases numbered 0, after V lost 7 bases and J lost 3 bases. Germline CDR1 is SNHLY and CDR2 is FYNNEI. This CDR3 comprises 11 residues. The CDR3 here is CASTGGYEQYF. In DNA form, the CDR3 reads TGTGCCAGCACAGGGGGCTACGAGCAGTACTTC.